Listed below are T cell receptor beta chains from one sample, sequenced in a study of T cell clusters in autoimmune cytopenias. TCRdb re-called the multiplex PCR reads; one entry per CDR3 protein, DNA not given. The sample table sets out 6,000 to 9,000 distinct CDR3 sequences. The same sample was also studied in work on T cell repertoires in aging, cancer and after chemotherapy.

Material: peripheral blood. Receptors were obtained from a human donor in good health. The CDR3 runs from the conserved cysteine through the conserved F or W. Size is omitted from some rows. Given values are once, few, many or a class for expanded clones.

CDR3 | J | V | size
CASSLDRGPDNEQFF | TRBJ2-1 | TRBV19 | medium-sized
CASSPQESGQGGYTF | TRBJ1-2 | TRBV18 | -
CASSSPALDQPQHF | TRBJ1-5 | TRBV6-1 | -
CASRETEYLHQPQHF | TRBJ1-5 | TRBV19 | -
CASSLQRGSTYEQYF | TRBJ2-7 | TRBV4-3 | -
CASSAGLAGEADNEQFF | TRBJ2-1 | TRBV12-3/TRBV12-4 | medium-sized
CASSIGRRETQYF | TRBJ2-5 | TRBV19 | medium-sized
CASSEVRGLGYGYTF | TRBJ1-2 | TRBV6-1 | -
CASSLQAVTDTQYF | TRBJ2-3 | TRBV27 | -
CASTLLNGNEQYF | TRBJ2-7 | TRBV6-5 | medium-sized
CASSPLPSGSSFF | TRBJ2-1 | TRBV5-4 | medium-sized
CASSLTGLAGNEQFF | TRBJ2-1 | TRBV5-6 | medium-sized
CASSSPGTGGRGYTF | TRBJ1-2 | TRBV5-6 | -
CASSDWGGRTYEQYF | TRBJ2-7 | TRBV6-1 | -
CATGNRGSPLHF | TRBJ1-6 | TRBV15 | medium-sized
CASSPQTSGNTDTQYF | TRBJ2-3 | TRBV18 | medium-sized
CSASGAGLSYEQYF | TRBJ2-7 | TRBV20-1 | -
CASSQGLAVYEQYF | TRBJ2-7 | TRBV6-5 | medium-sized
CASSRSRSDSPLHF | TRBJ1-6 | TRBV12-3/TRBV12-4 | medium-sized
CASAGQGGSNQPQHF | TRBJ1-5 | TRBV6-6 | -
CSASRTGDTGELFF | TRBJ2-2 | TRBV29-1 | large
CASSLDIYNNSPLHF | TRBJ1-6 | TRBV5-6 | -
CASSYSRQAGLPYEQYF | TRBJ2-7 | TRBV6-5 | -
CASSLLGQGALDTQYF | TRBJ2-3 | TRBV7-6 | -
CASPPLVIYGYTF | TRBJ1-2 | TRBV7-6 | -
CASSPQGNEQFF | TRBJ2-1 | TRBV12-3/TRBV12-4 | medium-sized
CASSDGHYGYTF | TRBJ1-2 | TRBV6-1 | -
CASSKSPNAYEQYF | TRBJ2-7 | TRBV19 | -
CASSSAGQPSGANVLTF | TRBJ2-6 | TRBV7-9 | -
CASSPGTSYGYTF | TRBJ1-2 | TRBV6-2/TRBV6-3 | -
CASSANREGGNIQYF | TRBJ2-4 | TRBV19 | medium-sized
CSVEDRSGRSYNEQFF | TRBJ2-1 | TRBV29-1 | medium-sized
CSVEGAGGSGYTF | TRBJ1-2 | TRBV29-1 | medium-sized
CASSEGLQGWTDTQYF | TRBJ2-3 | TRBV6-1 | medium-sized
CASSAPGLASGWTQYF | TRBJ2-5 | TRBV19 | medium-sized
CATSRAGDSNQPQHF | TRBJ1-5 | TRBV15 | -
CASSPPGQYNEQFF | TRBJ2-1 | TRBV18 | -
CASSYSRADTQYF | TRBJ2-3 | TRBV6-5 | medium-sized
CASSGGQNGYTGELFF | TRBJ2-2 | TRBV6-1 | medium-sized
CASSPRGVGFGNEQFF | TRBJ2-1 | TRBV18 | -
CAWRGEGLPYEQYF | TRBJ2-7 | TRBV30 | medium-sized
CASSSNPVSGANVLTF | TRBJ2-6 | TRBV12-3/TRBV12-4 | -
CASSHPGTGTDEQYF | TRBJ2-7 | TRBV19 | -
CASSSVFGVTGELFF | TRBJ2-2 | TRBV27 | medium-sized
CASSFGTANTGELFF | TRBJ2-2 | TRBV6-5 | medium-sized
CASSALGGYRYNEQFF | TRBJ2-1 | TRBV6-5 | -
CASSLRRNGKYEQYF | TRBJ2-7 | TRBV7-6 | -
CASRSQGYSAGELFF | TRBJ2-2 | TRBV6-5 | medium-sized
CASSRAHGTHEQYF | TRBJ2-7 | TRBV7-2 | -